This T cell receptor beta chain is drawn from a study of shared clonotypes between healthy human individuals. Study at large: Donors had three CD4 naive, three CD4 memory, two CD8 naive and one CD8 memory plate apiece. Study-level findings and limits: Larger richness was generally estimated for naive than memory subsets.

Regarding this clone: What it binds is unknown.

Method: immunoSEQ multiplex PCR; TCRdb's copy keeps in-frame clones and lacks some. The repertoire holds roughly 2.1 million clones, with about 92% as singletons. Unmatched junction bases numbered 0, after V lost 0 bases and J lost 5 bases. The germline gives CDR1 MNHNY, CDR2 SVGAGI (reference sequence). This CDR3 region has 13 residues. Positively selected for CCR7, the CD45RO-negative cells used as naive CD8 cells excluded terminally differentiated effector memory CD45RA+ cells. This TCR derives from a man younger than 35 in good health. Some clones in this sample may be carry-over from other donors' samples. Sequencing input: naive CD8+ T cells from PBMCs. V is TRBV6-6 and J is TRBJ1-1; 7 bases line up with TRBD1. In nucleotides, the CDR3 is TGTGCCAGCAGTTACTCGGGACAGACTGAAGCTTTCTTT. This sequence encodes CASSYSGQTEAFF.